Listed here are 14 T cell receptor beta chains from one sample, sequenced in a study of T cells in Graves' hyperthyroidism and ophthalmopathy. There were TCR beta CDR3 regions amplified from RNA transcripts. RT-PCR in the first round (using the HTBI primer set) targeted the TCR CDR3. MiXCR, applied by TCRdb to the multiplex PCR reads, yields one record per CDR3 protein. The sample carries under 350,000 distinct CDR3 sequences, 15% to 20% recorded once. The specimen sequenced was blood. These receptors were taken from a woman aged 55-75 years with Graves' ophthalmopathy.

The chain joins TRBV12-5 to TRBJ2-7; D tentatively reads TRBD1 or TRBD2 (5 bases each). V gave up 6 bases and J gave up 0 bases, with 12 bases separating them. The CDR3 extends over 14 amino acids. The germline CDR1 and CDR2 sequences are LGHNT and FRNRAP. The CDR3 reads CASGLDSGSYEQYF. The CDR3 DNA follows: TGTGCTAGTGGACTCGACAGCGGCTCCTACGAGCAGTACTTC.

Ten or more counts support this clonotype. The chain carries TRBV20-1 and TRBJ1-1; D is uncertain. V lost 4 bases, J lost 0 bases, and 18 bases lay in between. This CDR3 has 16 amino acids. CDR1 and CDR2 from the germline V gene are DFQATT and SNEGSKA (reference sequence). CDR3 bases: TGCAGTGCTACCACTGTTAGCGGGGTGGTGAACACTGAAGCTTTCTTT. Its translation: CSATTVSGVVNTEAFF.

This chain links TRBV7-9 with TRBJ1-1; D is uncertain. The CDR3 length is 16 residues. Between the trimmed V and J ends, which lost 2 bases and 4 bases, there was a span of 17 bases. Germline-derived CDR1 and CDR2 are SEHNR and FQNEAQ (reference sequence). In DNA, the CDR3 is TGTGCCAGCAGCTTAACCCCCGCCACATTGGGCACTGAAGCTTTCTTT. This gives the protein CASSLTPATLGTEAFF.

At least ten counts were recorded for this clonotype. The chain links TRBV2 to TRBJ1-5; 8 bases are shared with TRBD1. Germline CDR1 and CDR2: SNHLY and FYNNEI. The CDR3 has 16 residues. J was trimmed by 1 base and V by 6 bases; bases with no gene match: 8. The CDR3, as DNA: TGTGCCAGCAGCGAGAGGGACAGGCCGAGCAATCAGCCCCAGCATTTT. Protein sequence: CASSERDRPSNQPQHF.

This clonotype has just a few counts. J is TRBJ2-6 and V is TRBV5-1; D call uncertain. V lost 0 bases, J lost 0 bases, and 7 bases lay in between. The CDR3 spans 16 residues. Germline lookup yields CDR1 SGHRS and CDR2 YFSETQ. CDR3 region: CASSLAPASGANVLTF. The CDR3 nucleotides read TGCGCCAGCAGCTTGGCCCCGGCCTCTGGGGCCAACGTCCTGACTTTC.

This clonotype was recorded at least ten times. The chain uses TRBV28 and TRBJ2-7, with a weak D call TRBD1 (5 bases). The CDR3 is 13 residues long. Germline V lookup: CDR1 MDHEN, CDR2 SYDVKM. V was shortened by 8 bases and J by 3 bases, with 14 bases between the two germline ends. In DNA, the CDR3 is TGTGCCAGCCGTCGCTGGGGCTACTACGAGCAGTACTTC. Protein product: CASRRWGYYEQYF.

This clonotype has at least ten counts. The gene calls are TRBV7-2 and TRBJ2-7, with 13 bases fitting TRBD2. The CDR3 has 15 amino acids. The germline gives CDR1 SGHTA, CDR2 FQGNSA. V lost 5 bases and J lost 2; bases outside the gene matches: 3. The CDR3 loop is CASSRLAGGAYEQYF. The CDR3 DNA follows: TGTGCCAGCAGCAGACTAGCGGGGGGCGCCTACGAGCAGTACTTC.

This clonotype has just one count. This may be a read error, as it is one base from a much larger clone. The chain combines TRBV6-2 or TRBV6-3 with TRBJ2-7, with D unclear. CDR1 MNHEY and CDR2 SVGEGT come from the germline V gene. CDR3 length: 14 residues. The chain's CDR3 is CASSYSGSAYEQHF. The CDR3 DNA reads TGTGCCAGCAGTTACTCGGGTAGTGCCTACGAGCAGCACTTC.

This clonotype came up many times. The genes are TRBV2 and TRBJ2-1; 14 nucleotides match TRBD2. With 1 base clipped from V and 5 bases from J, the junction kept 4 bases outside the gene matches. This CDR3 region has 17 residues. Germline CDR1 SNHLY, CDR2 FYNNEI. The CDR3 bases are TGTGCCAGCAGTGAAGAAGGGACTAGCGGGGGCGACAATGAGCAGTTCTTC. Its translation is CASSEEGTSGGDNEQFF.

This clonotype has just a few counts. This chain uses TRBV7-9 with TRBJ1-1, with unresolved D. V was clipped by 2 bases and J by 3 bases, with 7 bases between them. The CDR3 is 13 amino acids. CDR1 is SEHNR, CDR2 FQNEAQ, per germline (reference sequence). CDR3: CASSLLPHTEAFF. The CDR3 bases are TGTGCCAGCAGCTTATTACCCCACACTGAAGCTTTCTTT.

The rearrangement links TRBV10-3 to TRBJ2-3, with D unresolved. Germline V lookup: CDR1 ENHRY, CDR2 SYGVKD. The CDR3 totals 15 residues. V was clipped by 2 bases and J by 0 bases, with 9 bases between them. This CDR3 reads CAISEGGISTDTQYF. For the CDR3, the DNA is TGTGCCATCAGTGAGGGTGGGATCAGCACAGATACGCAGTATTTT.

This clonotype was picked up many times. CDR3 in amino acids: CASSFGRQTRTYEQYF. CDR3 coding DNA: TGTGCCAGCAGCTTTGGGAGGCAGACCCGAACCTACGAGCAGTACTTC. V is TRBV7-2 and J is TRBJ2-7, with D maybe TRBD2 (6 bases). The V gene's germline CDR1 is SGHTA and CDR2 FQGNSA. Trimming left V 3 bases short and J 2 bases short, with 17 bases between. This CDR3 is built from 16 residues.

This clonotype was found many times. J is TRBJ1-1 and V is TRBV5-1; no clear D. V gave up 0 bases and J gave up 1 base, with 10 bases separating them. The germline gives CDR1 SGHRS, CDR2 YFSETQ. There are 15 residues in the CDR3. CDR3 nucleotides: TGCGCCAGCAGCTTGGGCACACCAGGGAACACTGAAGCTTTCTTT. Protein: CASSLGTPGNTEAFF.

This clonotype came up many times. The chain couples TRBV5-1 to TRBJ1-1; 8 positions match TRBD1. The CDR3 contains 15 residues. Germline loops: CDR1 SGHRS, CDR2 YFSETQ. The junction had 8 bases not matched to a gene; V was cut back by 4 bases and J by 3 bases. CDR3 nucleotide sequence: TGCGCCAGCAGCGTAGGGACAGGACGGTACACTGAAGCTTTCTTT. This translates into CASSVGTGRYTEAFF.